The 8 T cell receptor beta chains listed next were all sequenced from one sample in a study of shared clonotypes between healthy human individuals. TCRdb's copy holds only in-frame clones and misses some; the assay was immunoSEQ multiplex PCR. The sample carries approximately 2,300,000 clones, 85% to 95% recorded once. Sequenced input: naive CD4+ T cells from PBMCs. Subset in this sample: CD45RA+ positively selected. The receptors shown here come from a man between 18 and 29 years old in good health. Some clones in this sample may be carry-over from other donors' samples.

Concerning this clone itself: This sample includes further DNA sequences coding for the same CDR3. The CDR3 sequence is CASSLIGGELFF. The CDR3 coding sequence is TGTGCCAGCAGCTTAATTGGCGGGGAGCTGTTTTTT. V and J are TRBV7-3 and TRBJ2-2; D not certain. The CDR3 sequence is 12 residues long. Germline-derived CDR1 and CDR2 are SGHTA and FQGTGA. V was cut by 1 base and J by 7 bases, with 4 bases left in between.

The genes are TRBV19 and TRBJ2-3; weak D call: TRBD1 (5 bases). The CDR3 covers 13 residues. V was pared by 4 bases and J by 11 bases, with 16 bases between. CDR1 and CDR2 (germline): LNHDA, SQIVND (reference sequence). CDR3: CASSTTDTRMQYF. The CDR3 nucleotides read TGTGCCAGTAGTACGACAGACACGCGAATGCAGTATTTT.

The V gene is TRBV2, the J gene TRBJ1-5, with D possibly matching TRBD1 (5 bases). The CDR3 runs to 14 residues. V shed 3 bases and J shed 5 bases, with 11 bases lying between them. Looked up from germline, CDR1 is SNHLY and CDR2 is FYNNEI. The CDR3 DNA is TGTGCCAGCAGTGAGCAGGGAAGAGATCAGCCCCAGCATTTT. It codes for CASSEQGRDQPQHF.

This clone was seen once. The V call is TRBV7-9, the J call TRBJ2-7; TRBD1 is a possible D gene (5 bases). CDR3 size: 13 residues. V lost 1 base and J lost 5, with 9 bases in between. The V gene's germline CDR1 is SEHNR and CDR2 FQNEAQ (reference sequence). In DNA form, the CDR3 reads TGTGCCAGCAGCTTAGGACAGATGGACGAGCAGTACTTC. This sequence encodes CASSLGQMDEQYF. Variable domain in full (rest from reference TRBV7-9 and TRBJ2-7): DTGVSQNPRHKITKRGQNVTFRCDPISEHNRLYWYRQTLGQGPEFLTYFQNEAQLEKSRLLSDRFSAERPKGSFSTLEIQRTEQGDSAMYLCASSLGQMDEQYFGPGTRLTVT.

The chain links TRBV7-3 to TRBJ1-1, with D perhaps matching TRBD1 (6 bases). The CDR3 runs 13 residues. Germline V lookup: CDR1 SGHTA, CDR2 FQGTGA. The V gene lost 4 bases and the J gene lost 8 bases, with 14 bases spanning the gap. The CDR3 sequence is CASSYRAGREAFF. CDR3 DNA sequence: TGTGCCAGCAGCTACAGGGCCGGGAGGGAAGCTTTCTTT.

Concerning this clone: This same CDR3 is encoded by further DNA sequences in the sample. The V gene is TRBV9, the J gene TRBJ1-3; D is undetermined. In germline, CDR1 is SGDLS, CDR2 YYNGEE. The ends were cut back, 3 bases at V and 3 bases at J, with 4 bases in the middle. The length of the CDR3 is 12 residues. CDR3 in amino acids: CASSGSGNTIYF. The DNA for the CDR3 is TGTGCCAGCAGCGGAAGTGGAAACACCATATATTTT.

About this clone itself: Other DNA sequences in this sample translate to the same CDR3. The chain combines TRBV7-3 with TRBJ2-3; D is undetermined. Germline CDR1 reads SGHTA; CDR2 reads FQGTGA. The CDR3 consists of 13 residues. V shed 2 bases and J shed 1 base, with 4 bases lying between them. The CDR3 spells CASSLLGTDTQYF. DNA for the CDR3: TGTGCCAGCAGCTTATTAGGCACAGATACGCAGTATTTT.

Points on this clone: This same CDR3 is encoded by further DNA sequences in the sample. This chain links TRBV19 with TRBJ1-2; D ambiguous. Germline V gene sequence: CDR1 LNHDA, CDR2 SQIVND (reference sequence). Trimming pared 5 bases from V and 2 bases from J, leaving 3 bases between. This CDR3 contains 11 residues. In DNA, the CDR3 is TGTGCCAGTAGTGGAAACTATGGCTACACCTTC. Translated, it gives CASSGNYGYTF.